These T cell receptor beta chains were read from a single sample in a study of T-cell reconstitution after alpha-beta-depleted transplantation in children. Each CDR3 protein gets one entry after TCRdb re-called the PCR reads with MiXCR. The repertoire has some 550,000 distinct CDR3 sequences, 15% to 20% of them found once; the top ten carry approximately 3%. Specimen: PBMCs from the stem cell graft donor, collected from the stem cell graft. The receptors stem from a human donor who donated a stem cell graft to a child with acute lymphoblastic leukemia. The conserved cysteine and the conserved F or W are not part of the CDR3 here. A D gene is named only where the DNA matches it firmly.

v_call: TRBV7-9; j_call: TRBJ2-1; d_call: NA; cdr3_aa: ASSLVSPGVDEQF
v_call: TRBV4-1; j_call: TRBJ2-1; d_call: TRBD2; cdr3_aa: ASSQEGLAGRYNEQF
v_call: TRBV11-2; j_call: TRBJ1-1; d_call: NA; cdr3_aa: ASRKGTEAF
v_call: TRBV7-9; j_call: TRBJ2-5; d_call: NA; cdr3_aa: ASSLISGGETQY
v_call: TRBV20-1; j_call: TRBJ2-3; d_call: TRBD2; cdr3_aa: SAPTSGGRDTQY
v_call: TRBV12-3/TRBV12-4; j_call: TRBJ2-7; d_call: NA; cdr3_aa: ASSLGTEQY
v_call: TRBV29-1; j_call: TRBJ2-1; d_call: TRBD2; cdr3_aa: SARLAGGPRYNEQF
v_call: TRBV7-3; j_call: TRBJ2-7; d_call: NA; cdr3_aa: ASSSPSGVGNEQY
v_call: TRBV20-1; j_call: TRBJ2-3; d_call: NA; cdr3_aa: SALPLPDTQY
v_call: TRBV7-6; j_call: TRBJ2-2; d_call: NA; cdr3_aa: ASSSQPIARTPGELF
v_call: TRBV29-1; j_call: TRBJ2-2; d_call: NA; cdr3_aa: SVGAGTGELF
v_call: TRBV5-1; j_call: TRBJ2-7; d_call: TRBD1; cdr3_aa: ASSFGGQGYEQY
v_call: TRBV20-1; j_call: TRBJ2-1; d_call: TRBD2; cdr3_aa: SHSGSLDEQF
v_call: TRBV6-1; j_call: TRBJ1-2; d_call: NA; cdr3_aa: ASSPGIYGYT
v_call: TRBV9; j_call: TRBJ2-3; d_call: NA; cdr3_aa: ASSALPGLGADTQY
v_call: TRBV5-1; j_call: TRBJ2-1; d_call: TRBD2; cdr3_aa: ASSLENLAGWNEQF
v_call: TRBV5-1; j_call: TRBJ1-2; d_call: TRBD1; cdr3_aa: ASSFDRGLGYT
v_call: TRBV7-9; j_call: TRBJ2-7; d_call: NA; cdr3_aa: ASSSGGIADEQY
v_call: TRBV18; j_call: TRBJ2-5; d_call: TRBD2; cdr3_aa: ASSDFTIAGVGETQY
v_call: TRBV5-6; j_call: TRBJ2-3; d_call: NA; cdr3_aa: ASSFSVDTQY
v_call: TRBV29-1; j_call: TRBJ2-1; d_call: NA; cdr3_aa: SVEDRRTRGYEQF
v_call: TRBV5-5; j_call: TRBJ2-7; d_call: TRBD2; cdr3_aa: ASTGLAGASYEQY
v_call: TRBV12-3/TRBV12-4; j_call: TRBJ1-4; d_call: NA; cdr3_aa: ASSFKGVGANEKLF
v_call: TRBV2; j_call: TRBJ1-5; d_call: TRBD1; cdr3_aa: ASGARGTVNQPQH
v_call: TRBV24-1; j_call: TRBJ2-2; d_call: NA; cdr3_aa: ATSDFTGELF
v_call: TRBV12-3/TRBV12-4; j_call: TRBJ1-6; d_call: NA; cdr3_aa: ASSFEGTGNSPLH
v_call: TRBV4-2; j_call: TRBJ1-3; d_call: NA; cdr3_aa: ASSRGDPGNTIY